The 16 T cell receptor beta chains below come from one sample, sequenced in a study of T cells after yellow fever vaccination. TCRdb independently ran MiXCR on the 5' RACE reads; one entry per CDR3 protein. The top ten clones hold approximately 16% of a sample with around 500,000 distinct CDR3 sequences, less than 25% of them seen once. Sequencing was performed on PBMCs, taken 21 days after the first yellow fever vaccination. Receptors originate from a man between 18 and 35 years old who received the YFV17D yellow fever vaccine.

The J gene is TRBJ2-7, the V gene TRBV2, with no clear D. Germline V gene lookup returns CDR1 SNHLY and CDR2 FYNNEI. Trimming removed 2 bases at V and 0 bases at J, with 14 bases between. The CDR3 is 16 amino acids. The CDR3 loop is CASSEPDAGISYEQYV. The CDR3 DNA follows: TGTGCCAGCAGTGAACCTGATGCTGGGATCTCCTACGAGCAGTACGTC.

V and J are TRBV7-9 and TRBJ2-1; 15 bases line up with TRBD2. The CDR3 length is 14 residues. The germline CDR1 and CDR2 sequences are SEHNR and FQNEAQ (reference sequence). V lost 6 bases and J lost 9; bases outside the gene matches: 3. The DNA of the CDR3 is TGTGCCAGCAGAAGGACTAGCGGGGGGGGTGAGCAGTTCTTC. This gives the protein CASRRTSGGGEQFF.

This clonotype was seen a few times. The chain combines TRBV6-2 or TRBV6-3 with TRBJ1-2; a weak D match, TRBD1 (5 bases). CDR1 is MNHEY and CDR2 is SVGEGT in the germline V gene. CDR3 size: 15 residues. V was cut by 5 bases and J by 4 bases, with 17 bases left in between. CDR3 loop: CASSAELRQIYGYTF. The CDR3 DNA reads as TGTGCCAGCAGTGCGGAGTTACGACAGATCTATGGCTACACCTTC.

This clonotype was observed a handful of times. The chain has TRBV5-1 and TRBJ2-2; D is undetermined. V lost 0 bases to trimming and J lost 0 bases, with 12 bases between them. Germline CDR1 SGHRS, CDR2 YFSETQ. The length of the CDR3 is 17 residues. The CDR3: CASSLVRGIANTGELFF. The CDR3 coding sequence is TGCGCCAGCAGCTTGGTACGCGGAATCGCGAACACCGGGGAGCTGTTTTTT.

In its sample, this clonotype was seen a few times. The genes are TRBV6-1 and TRBJ1-1, with D perhaps TRBD1 (5 bases). CDR1 is MNHNS and CDR2 is SASEGT in the germline V gene. This CDR3 region has 13 residues. V was trimmed by 7 bases and J by 4 bases, leaving 13 bases between them. This CDR3 reads CASNPGGVTEAFF. DNA of the CDR3: TGTGCCAGCAACCCTGGAGGGGTCACTGAAGCTTTCTTT.

This clonotype was observed many times. V usage is TRBV20-1 and J usage is TRBJ1-1; D is undetermined. The germline V and J ends were trimmed by 6 bases and 5 bases, with 13 bases remaining between them. The CDR3 covers 12 residues. CDR1 and CDR2 (germline): DFQATT, SNEGSKA (reference sequence). The DNA of the CDR3 is TGCAGTGCCCCGGATGGTAAGACTGAAGCTTTCTTT. Its translation is CSAPDGKTEAFF.

This chain joins TRBV9 and TRBJ2-3; perhaps TRBD1 as D (6 bases). CDR1 and CDR2 (germline): SGDLS, YYNGEE. The ends were cut back, 3 bases at V and 5 bases at J, with 19 bases in the middle. The CDR3 consists of 16 residues. Written as DNA, the CDR3 is TGTGCCAGCAGCGGGGGGTTGAAACAGGGAATAGATACGCAGTATTTT. Translated: CASSGGLKQGIDTQYF.

J is TRBJ2-6 and V is TRBV6-2 or TRBV6-3, with TRBD1 matching 9 bases. The length of the CDR3 is 19 residues. Germline values: CDR1 MNHEY, CDR2 SVGEGT. Unmatched junction bases numbered 12, after V lost 6 bases and J lost 0 bases. The DNA of the CDR3 is TGTGCCAGCAGAACCCGCTACAGGGGGCCCGGCTCTGGGGCCAACGTCCTGACTTTC. It codes for CASRTRYRGPGSGANVLTF.

This clonotype was counted ten times or more. The chain recombines TRBV7-2 with TRBJ2-7, with TRBD2 matching 10 bases. Looked up from germline, CDR1 is SGHTA and CDR2 is FQGNSA. Unmatched junction bases numbered 6, after V lost 4 bases and J lost 3 bases. The CDR3 totals 15 residues. In DNA, the CDR3 is TGTGCCAGCAGCTCAACTAGCGGGGCTTTCTACGAGCAGTACTTC. Protein: CASSSTSGAFYEQYF. The entire variable domain, with the rest obtained from reference TRBV7-2 and TRBJ2-7, is as follows: GAGVSQSPSNKVTEKGKDVELRCDPISGHTALYWYRQSLGQGLEFLIYFQGNSAPDKSGLPSDRFSAERTGGSVSTLTIQRTQQEDSAVYLCASSSTSGAFYEQYFGPGTRLTVT.

V gene TRBV2 combines with J gene TRBJ2-7, with a possible D match to TRBD2 (7 bases). Trimming removed 1 base from V and 3 bases from J, with 16 bases in between. Per germline, CDR1 SNHLY and CDR2 FYNNEI. CDR3 size: 16 residues. CDR3 sequence: CASSEVGGRLSYEQYF. The DNA for the CDR3 is TGTGCCAGCAGTGAAGTGGGGGGGCGTTTAAGCTACGAGCAGTACTTC.

This clonotype showed up just a few times. The chain couples TRBV7-6 to TRBJ2-5, with D unclear. The germline CDR1 and CDR2 sequences are SGHVS and FNYEAQ. This CDR3 region has 16 residues. The germline V and J ends were trimmed by 2 bases and 4 bases, with 17 bases remaining between them. The DNA of the CDR3 is TGTGCCAGCAGCTTACTTTCGTTAAGCATCGTAGAGACCCAGTACTTC. Protein sequence: CASSLLSLSIVETQYF.

This clonotype came up a few times. This chain links TRBV20-1 with TRBJ1-1, with 9 bases identical to TRBD1. Unmatched junction bases numbered 4, after V lost 1 base and J lost 1 base. This CDR3 has 15 residues. The germline gives CDR1 DFQATT, CDR2 SNEGSKA (reference sequence). CDR3 sequence (DNA): TGCAGTGCTAGAGTTTGGGGACAGGGGAACACTGAAGCTTTCTTT. Amino acid sequence: CSARVWGQGNTEAFF.

This clonotype showed up just a few times. This chain connects TRBV5-1 to TRBJ2-3, with D unresolved. The CDR3 has 14 residues. Trimming stripped 0 bases from V and 4 bases from J, with 9 bases between. The germline V gene has CDR1 SGHRS and CDR2 YFSETQ. CDR3: CASSLGFWPDTQYF. In DNA, the CDR3 is TGCGCCAGCAGCTTGGGTTTTTGGCCAGATACGCAGTATTTT.

This clonotype is a singleton in its sample. The chain employs TRBV20-1 and TRBJ2-1; 7 bases line up with TRBD2. V shed 5 bases, J shed 6 bases, and the junction held 16 bases outside the gene matches. From germline, CDR1 is DFQATT and CDR2 SNEGSKA (reference sequence). This CDR3 is built from 16 residues. The CDR3, as DNA: TGCAGTGCTCCATCAGCGCGGGGGAGAATCCCCAATGAGCAGTTCTTC. This gives the protein CSAPSARGRIPNEQFF.

The chain recombines TRBV6-4 with TRBJ2-1; D uncertain. Germline values: CDR1 MRHNA, CDR2 SNTAGT. This CDR3 comprises 14 residues. Between the trimmed V and J ends, which lost 3 bases and 3 bases, there was a span of 9 bases. The chain's CDR3 is CASSDYPLYNEQFF. In DNA, the CDR3 is TGTGCCAGCAGTGATTACCCCCTCTACAATGAGCAGTTCTTC.

J is TRBJ1-1 and V is TRBV15; no firm D call. Germline V lookup: CDR1 LNHNV, CDR2 YYDKDF (reference sequence). V lost 0 bases, J lost 0 bases, and 11 bases lay in between. This CDR3 is built from 16 residues. The CDR3 sequence is CATSRDSSRLNTEAFF. CDR3 bases: TGTGCCACCAGCAGAGATTCTTCCCGGTTGAACACTGAAGCTTTCTTT.